This entry lists 25 T cell receptor beta chains sequenced from one sample in a study of blood T cells in healthy people across ages. Primers used in a second PCR of about 7 to 12 cycles were a sample-barcoded 5' primer and a J-beta primer mix. One entry per CDR3 protein, called by TCRdb with MiXCR from the 5' RACE reads. The sample includes about 810,000 distinct CDR3 sequences, roughly 35% seen only once; the top ten take roughly 13%. The specimen was blood. These receptors were obtained from a man aged 18 to 35 in good health.

The chain joins TRBV29-1 to TRBJ2-3; 7 bases are a match to TRBD2. The CDR3 has 12 amino acids. Losses at the gene ends were 6 bases for V and 7 bases for J; bases not matched to a gene: 7. Germline-derived CDR1 and CDR2 are SQVTM and ANQGSEA. For the CDR3, the DNA is TGCAGCGTCCTCCTAGCGGAGAATACGCAGTATTTT. As protein: CSVLLAENTQYF.

The CDR3 nucleotides read TGCAGCGTTGAAGCGGTGAACAGGGGCGGAGATACGCAGTATTTT. This encodes CSVEAVNRGGDTQYF. The rearrangement uses TRBV29-1 and TRBJ2-3, with 7 positions matching TRBD1. The CDR3 has 15 residues. V was pared by 1 base and J by 5 bases, with 9 bases of the junction left unmatched. The germline V gene encodes CDR1 SQVTM and CDR2 ANQGSEA.

In nucleotides, the CDR3 is TGCGCCAGCAGCCAAGATCGGGCAGTTGATGAAAAACTGTTTTTT. Translated: CASSQDRAVDEKLFF. This chain uses TRBV4-1 with TRBJ1-4; D is unresolved. The CDR3 is 15 amino acids. Trimming took off 0 bases at V and 6 bases at J, with 11 bases between the two ends. The germline V gene has CDR1 MGHRA and CDR2 YSYEKL.

This clonotype turned up a few times. This chain links TRBV20-1 with TRBJ1-4, with 8 bases matching TRBD1. This CDR3 is built from 14 residues. The ends lost 2 bases at V and 3 bases at J; junction bases unmatched: 2. Germline V gene data show CDR1 as DFQATT and CDR2 as SNEGSKA (reference sequence). The CDR3 protein is CSARQGASNEKLFF. As DNA, the CDR3 is TGCAGTGCTAGACAGGGGGCATCTAATGAAAAACTGTTTTTT.

V is TRBV13 and J is TRBJ1-6; D uncertain. V dropped 5 bases and J dropped 7 bases, with 12 bases sitting between them. Germline V gene lookup returns CDR1 PRHDT and CDR2 FYEKMQ (reference sequence). The CDR3 is made up of 14 amino acids. The CDR3, as DNA: TGTGCCAGCAGCGGAGGCCAGACGAATTCACCCCTCCACTTT. It encodes CASSGGQTNSPLHF. The variable domain in full, completed from reference TRBV13 and TRBJ1-6, reads AAGVIQSPRHLIKEKRETATLKCYPIPRHDTVYWYQQGPGQDPQFLISFYEKMQSDKGSIPDRFSAQQFSDYHSELNMSSLELGDSALYFCASSGGQTNSPLHFGNGTRLTVT.

The J gene is TRBJ2-1, the V gene TRBV7-3; 7 nucleotides match TRBD1. Trimming at V came to 2 bases and at J to 7 bases, leaving 5 bases not matched to a gene. The germline CDR1 and CDR2 sequences are SGHTA and FQGTGA. CDR3 length equals 14 residues. Here the CDR3 reads CASSLLGTDNEQFF. The DNA for the CDR3 is TGTGCCAGCAGCTTATTAGGGACAGATAATGAGCAGTTCTTC.

Details on this clonotype: The junction differs from germline at one of its ends, possibly a read error. The rearrangement uses TRBV20-1 and TRBJ1-2; D is ambiguous. The CDR3 is 14 amino acids. Looked up from germline, CDR1 is DFQATT and CDR2 is SNEGSKA (reference sequence). The CDR3 nucleotides read TGCATTGCTAGAGATCAAGGCGGAATCTATGGCTACACCTTC. This sequence encodes CIARDQGGIYGYTF.

The genes are TRBV9 and TRBJ1-1; D is possibly TRBD1 (5 bases). Germline V lookup: CDR1 SGDLS, CDR2 YYNGEE. The germline V and J ends were trimmed by 3 bases and 3 bases, with 6 bases remaining between them. The CDR3 sequence is 12 residues long. The chain's CDR3 is CASSEGHTEAFF. The CDR3 bases are TGTGCCAGCAGCGAGGGGCACACTGAAGCTTTCTTT.

The chain is built from TRBV20-1 and TRBJ1-6; D unclear. The V end was cut by 6 bases, the J end by 10 bases, with 16 bases between. The germline CDR1 and CDR2 sequences are DFQATT and SNEGSKA (reference sequence). The CDR3 runs to 13 residues. The CDR3 protein is CSASHGRKSPLHF. For the CDR3, the DNA is TGCAGTGCCTCGCACGGTCGGAAGTCACCCCTCCACTTT.

The chain couples TRBV7-2 to TRBJ1-1; D may be TRBD1 (5 bases). This CDR3 is built from 16 residues. The V gene lost 1 base and the J gene lost 4 bases, with 16 bases spanning the gap. The germline gives CDR1 SGHTA, CDR2 FQGNSA. In DNA form, the CDR3 reads TGTGCCAGCAGCTTAGAGAGGGGCGGGGGTGGCACTGAAGCTTTCTTT. Its protein is CASSLERGGGGTEAFF.

The chain is built from TRBV7-2 and TRBJ2-2; possible D gene TRBD1, 5 bases. Germline values: CDR1 SGHTA, CDR2 FQGNSA. This CDR3 has 16 amino acids. V was pared by 3 bases and J by 1 base, with 12 bases between. CDR3 coding DNA: TGTGCCAGCAGCTTTAGGACCGGACAGAACACCGGGGAGCTGTTTTTT. This encodes CASSFRTGQNTGELFF.

The chain recombines TRBV3-1 with TRBJ1-1; D unresolved. The CDR3 consists of 16 residues. The ends were cut back, 0 bases at V and 0 bases at J, with 11 bases in the middle. CDR1 is LGHDT and CDR2 is YNNKEL in the germline V gene (reference sequence). For the CDR3, the DNA is TGTGCCAGCAGCCAAGATTCGACGGCGGTGAACACTGAAGCTTTCTTT. This gives the protein CASSQDSTAVNTEAFF.

The V and J genes are TRBV24-1 and TRBJ2-5; tentative D call: TRBD2 (5 bases). Trimming removed 8 bases at V and 0 bases at J, with 15 bases between. Germline lookup yields CDR1 KGHDR and CDR2 SFDVKD. There are 15 residues in the CDR3. The CDR3 coding sequence is TGTGCCACCACCCCCCCGAGGGCGTACCAAGAGACCCAGTACTTC. Its protein is CATTPPRAYQETQYF.

This clonotype showed up just a few times. This may stem from a read error, because a much larger clone lies one nucleotide away. V is TRBV20-1 and J is TRBJ2-5; 9 bases map to TRBD1. The J call is doubtful: the DNA matches TRBJ2-1 better. Germline V lookup: CDR1 DFQATT, CDR2 SNEGSKA (reference sequence). This CDR3 has 13 residues. The CDR3 here is CSADRDREETQFF. The CDR3 nucleotides read TGCAGTGCTGACCGGGACAGGGAAGAGACCCAGTTCTTC.

This clonotype was counted ten times or more. This chain connects TRBV29-1 to TRBJ2-1; perhaps TRBD2 as D (6 bases). Germline V CDR1 and CDR2: SQVTM, ANQGSEA. The CDR3 length is 13 residues. V shed 8 bases and J shed 4 bases, with 15 bases lying between them. In DNA form, the CDR3 reads TGCAGCCTCGGGGGTTTTGGATACAATGAGCAGTTCTTC. The encoded protein is CSLGGFGYNEQFF.

This clonotype was counted a few times. The chain uses TRBV20-1 and TRBJ1-6; 7 bases match TRBD1. The CDR3 sequence is 15 residues long. Losses at the gene ends were 7 bases for V and 6 bases for J; bases not matched to a gene: 12. The germline gives CDR1 DFQATT, CDR2 SNEGSKA (reference sequence). CDR3 coding DNA: TGCAGTGGGACAAACGAGGGACAGCTTAATTCACCCCTCCACTTT. This codes for CSGTNEGQLNSPLHF.

The chain uses TRBV6-5 and TRBJ2-4, with D perhaps matching TRBD1 (6 bases). The last part of the DNA fits TRBJ2-7 better; the J call may be wrong. This CDR3 spans 14 amino acids. CDR1 MNHEY and CDR2 SVGAGI come from the germline V gene. This CDR3 reads CASSYATGSYEQYF. As DNA, the CDR3 is TGTGCCAGCAGTTACGCGACAGGTTCCTACGAGCAGTACTTC.

This clonotype was seen once. Since a much larger clone is just one base distant, this may be a read error. CDR3 protein: CANSKQGMDGYTF. CDR3 DNA: TGTGCCAACAGTAAACAGGGGATGGATGGCTACACCTTC. V usage is TRBV12-3 or TRBV12-4 and J usage is TRBJ1-2; 7 bases are a match to TRBD1. The CDR3 is made up of 13 amino acids.

V usage is TRBV5-1 and J usage is TRBJ1-5; D ambiguous. Trimming took 2 bases from V and 4 from J, leaving 7 bases between them. The CDR3 runs to 13 residues. Germline V CDR1 and CDR2: SGHRS, YFSETQ. The DNA for the CDR3 is TGCGCCAGCAGCTTTGACATAAATCAGCCCCAGCATTTT. The encoded protein is CASSFDINQPQHF.

This clonotype was found a few times. The chain couples TRBV4-1 to TRBJ1-4, with D possibly being TRBD1 (5 bases). The germline V and J ends were trimmed by 5 bases and 13 bases, with 14 bases remaining between them. This CDR3 contains 12 residues. CDR1 is MGHRA, CDR2 YSYEKL, per germline. The DNA for the CDR3 is TGCGCCAGCAGCTCAACTGGGGGGGGACTGTTTTTT. This sequence encodes CASSSTGGGLFF.

This clonotype was seen ten or more times. The rearrangement uses TRBV7-9 and TRBJ2-7, with TRBD2 identical over 7 bases. The CDR3 consists of 16 residues. Germline V CDR1 and CDR2: SEHNR, FQNEAQ (reference sequence). The V segment lost 1 base and the J segment 2 bases; nucleotides outside the gene matches: 8. For the CDR3, the DNA is TGTGCCAGCAGCTTAGTCGAGGCGGGAGACCCCTACGAGCAGTACTTC. Translated: CASSLVEAGDPYEQYF.

In this sample, this clonotype turned up a few times. The chain recombines TRBV7-2 with TRBJ2-3, with 7 bases that match TRBD2. CDR1 and CDR2 from the germline V gene are SGHTA and FQGNSA. The CDR3 sequence is 18 residues long. The ends lost 2 bases at V and 2 bases at J; junction bases unmatched: 13. CDR3 in DNA: TGTGCCAGCAGCTTACGGAGCGGGGACCCAACATACACAGATACGCAGTATTTT. Amino acid sequence: CASSLRSGDPTYTDTQYF.

For this clonotype: In this CDR3 the conserved last residue, phenylalanine or tryptophan, is missing, so a read error is likely. The V gene is TRBV28, the J gene TRBJ2-7, with TRBD1 matching over 7 bases. Germline CDR1 reads MDHEN; CDR2 reads SYDVKM. Germline trimming cut 6 bases from V and 3 bases from J; bases unmatched to any gene: 5. The CDR3 runs to 13 residues. CDR3 amino acids: CASRSWDSYEQYL. The CDR3 coding sequence is TGTGCCAGCAGATCTTGGGACAGCTACGAGCAGTACTTA.

This clonotype was observed a few times. This chain joins TRBV12-3 or TRBV12-4 and TRBJ2-2; no definite D call. This CDR3 spans 11 amino acids. V gave up 7 bases and J gave up 4 bases, with 4 bases separating them. CDR3 amino acids: CASMTTGELFF. CDR3 bases: TGTGCCAGCATGACCACCGGGGAGCTGTTTTTT.

This clonotype was observed a few times. The chain combines TRBV27 with TRBJ1-1, with D possibly TRBD1 on 6 matching bases. Trimming took off 8 bases at V and 11 bases at J, with 27 bases between the two ends. CDR1 is MNHEY, CDR2 SMNVEV, per germline (reference sequence). The length of the CDR3 is 15 residues. CDR3 region: CASGILQGKIQSAFF. The DNA for the CDR3 is TGTGCCAGCGGGATTCTCCAGGGGAAAATTCAGTCGGCTTTCTTT.